This T cell receptor beta chain was sequenced in a study of shared clonotypes between healthy human individuals. Free of recent acute infections or vaccinations, the donors were healthy HIV-negative adults. The assay was immunoSEQ multiplex PCR, and TCRdb's table has in-frame clones only and misses some. The data show 300,000 to 350,000 clones, about 73% seen once. Trimming shortened V by 10 bases and J by 1 base, and 8 bases separated the two germline ends. The CDR3 covers 12 residues. Germline lookup yields CDR1 MNHNY and CDR2 SVGAGI (reference sequence). In this sample, this clone turned up a few times. Its target is not known. General observations from the study: Limitation of the genetic and exposure-history diversity represented came from the few donors.

This TCR was sampled from a man aged 25 to 40 in good health. The sequenced material came from memory CD4+ T cells sorted from blood. Subset: CD45RA-negative fraction. This chain uses TRBV6-6 with TRBJ2-1; D uncertain. The CDR3 sequence: CATGPSYNEQFF. In DNA form, the CDR3 reads TGTGCCACAGGACCTTCCTACAATGAGCAGTTCTTC.